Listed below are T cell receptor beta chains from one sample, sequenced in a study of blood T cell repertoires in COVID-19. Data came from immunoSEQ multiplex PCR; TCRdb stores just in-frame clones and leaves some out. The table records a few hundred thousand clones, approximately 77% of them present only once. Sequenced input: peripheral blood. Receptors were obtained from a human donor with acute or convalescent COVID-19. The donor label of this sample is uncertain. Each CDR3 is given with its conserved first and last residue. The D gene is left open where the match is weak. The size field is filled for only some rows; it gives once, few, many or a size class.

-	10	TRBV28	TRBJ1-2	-	CASSSYGYTF	TGTGCCAGCAGTTCGTATGGCTACACCTTC
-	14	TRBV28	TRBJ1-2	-	CASSLMAGLNGYTF	TGTGCCAGCAGTTTAATGGCAGGTTTGAATGGCTACACCTTC
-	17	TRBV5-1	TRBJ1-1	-	CASSFGFPTTGNTEAFF	TGCGCCAGCAGCTTCGGGTTCCCGACGACAGGGAACACTGAAGCTTTCTTT
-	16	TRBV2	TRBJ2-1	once	CASIRAAGRGYNEQFF	TGTGCCAGCATACGGGCGGCAGGGAGGGGGTACAATGAGCAGTTCTTC
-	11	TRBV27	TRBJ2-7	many	CASSSGPEQYF	TGTGCCAGCAGCTCGGGTCCCGAGCAGTACTTC
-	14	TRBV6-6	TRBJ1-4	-	CASTRTGSNEKLFF	TGTGCCAGCACCAGAACAGGGAGTAATGAAAAACTGTTTTTT
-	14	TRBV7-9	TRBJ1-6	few	CASSLRGGWSPLHF	TGTGCCAGCAGCCTCCGGGGGGGTTGGTCACCCCTCCACTTT
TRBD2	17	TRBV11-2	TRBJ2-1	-	CASSQPGLAGGPDEQFF	TGTGCCAGCAGCCAACCGGGACTAGCGGGAGGGCCCGATGAGCAGTTCTTC
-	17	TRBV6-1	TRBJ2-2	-	CASSEIGPPARAGELFF	TGTGCCAGCAGTGAAATTGGGCCGCCCGCGAGGGCCGGGGAGCTGTTTTTT
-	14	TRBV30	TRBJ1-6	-	CASARQRINSPLHF	TGTGCCAGTGCGAGGCAGAGAATTAATTCACCCCTCCACTTT
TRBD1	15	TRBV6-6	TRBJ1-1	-	CASSSLDREDTEAFF	TGTGCCAGCAGTTCCCTGGACAGGGAGGACACTGAAGCTTTCTTT
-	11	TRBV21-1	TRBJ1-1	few	CASSKEGGAFF	TGTGCCAGCAGCAAAGAAGGGGGAGCTTTCTTT
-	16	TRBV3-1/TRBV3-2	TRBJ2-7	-	CASSHSVAGNSYEQYF	TGTGCCAGCAGCCATAGCGTAGCAGGAAATTCCTACGAGCAGTACTTC
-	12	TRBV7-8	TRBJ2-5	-	CASSWGRETQYF	TGTGCCAGCTCGTGGGGCCGGGAGACCCAGTACTTC
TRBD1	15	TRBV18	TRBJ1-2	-	CASSPIQGSNYGYTF	TGTGCCAGCTCGCCAATACAGGGGTCTAACTATGGCTACACCTTC
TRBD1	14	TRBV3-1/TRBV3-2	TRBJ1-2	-	CASSQWTGMYGYTF	TGTGCCAGCAGCCAATGGACAGGAATGTATGGCTACACCTTC
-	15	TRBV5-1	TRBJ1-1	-	CASSLARTVNTEAFF	TGCGCCAGCAGCTTGGCCCGAACAGTGAACACTGAAGCTTTCTTT
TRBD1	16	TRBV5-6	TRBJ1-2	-	CASIPSIFGTGYGYTF	TGTGCCAGCATCCCATCCATCTTCGGGACAGGGTATGGCTACACCTTC
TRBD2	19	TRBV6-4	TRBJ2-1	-	CASSDSRLAGGVSYNEQFF	TGTGCCAGCAGTGACTCTCGGCTAGCGGGAGGAGTATCTTACAATGAGCAGTTCTTC
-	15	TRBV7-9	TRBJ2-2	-	CASSSVLRGTGELFF	TGTGCCAGCAGCTCCGTTTTGCGGGGTACCGGGGAGCTGTTTTTT
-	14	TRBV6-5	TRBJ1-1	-	CASRTTTGYTEAFF	TGTGCCAGCAGGACCACCACAGGGTACACTGAAGCTTTCTTT
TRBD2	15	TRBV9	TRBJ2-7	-	CASSTSTGGPNEQYF	TGTGCCAGCAGCACTTCTACGGGGGGGCCTAACGAGCAGTACTTC
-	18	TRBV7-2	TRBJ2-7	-	CASSLVYPRDWLEYEQYF	TGTGCCAGCAGCTTAGTATACCCCCGGGACTGGCTTGAATACGAGCAGTACTTC
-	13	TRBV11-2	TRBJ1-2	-	CASSPSSQYGYTF	TGTGCCAGCAGCCCCAGTTCCCAGTATGGCTACACCTTC
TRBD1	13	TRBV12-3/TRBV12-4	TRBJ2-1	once	CASYPGQGGEQFF	TGTGCCAGCTATCCGGGACAGGGTGGTGAGCAGTTCTTC
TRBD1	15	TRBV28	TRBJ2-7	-	CASSLGGTGAYEQYF	TGTGCCAGCAGTTTAGGCGGGACAGGGGCCTACGAGCAGTACTTC
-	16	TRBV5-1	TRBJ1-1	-	CASSTGRGQSPTEAFF	TGCGCCAGCAGCACGGGTCGGGGTCAGAGTCCCACTGAAGCTTTCTTT